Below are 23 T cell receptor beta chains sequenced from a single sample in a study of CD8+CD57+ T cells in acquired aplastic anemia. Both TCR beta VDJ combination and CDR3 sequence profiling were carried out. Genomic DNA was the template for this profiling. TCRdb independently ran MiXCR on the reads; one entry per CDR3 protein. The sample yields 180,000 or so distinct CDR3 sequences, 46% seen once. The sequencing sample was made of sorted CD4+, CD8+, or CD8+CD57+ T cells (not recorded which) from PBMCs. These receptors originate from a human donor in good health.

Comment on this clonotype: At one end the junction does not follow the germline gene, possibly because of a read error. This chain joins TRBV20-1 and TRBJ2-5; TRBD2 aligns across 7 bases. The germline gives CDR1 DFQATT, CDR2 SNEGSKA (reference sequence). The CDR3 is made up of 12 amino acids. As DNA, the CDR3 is TGCAGCGCTAGAGCCGGGGGGGAGACCCAGTACTTC. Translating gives CSARAGGETQYF.

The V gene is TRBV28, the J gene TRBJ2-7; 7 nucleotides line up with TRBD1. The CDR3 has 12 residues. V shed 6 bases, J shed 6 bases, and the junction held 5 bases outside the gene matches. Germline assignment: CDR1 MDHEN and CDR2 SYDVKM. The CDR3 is CASSRTGLEQYF. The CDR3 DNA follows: TGTGCCAGCAGCCGGACAGGACTCGAGCAGTACTTC. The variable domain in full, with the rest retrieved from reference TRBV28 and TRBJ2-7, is DVKVTQSSRYLVKRTGEKVFLECVQDMDHENMFWYRQDPGLGLRLIYFSYDVKMKEKGDIPEGYSVSREKKERFSLILESASTNQTSMYLCASSRTGLEQYFGPGTRLTVT.

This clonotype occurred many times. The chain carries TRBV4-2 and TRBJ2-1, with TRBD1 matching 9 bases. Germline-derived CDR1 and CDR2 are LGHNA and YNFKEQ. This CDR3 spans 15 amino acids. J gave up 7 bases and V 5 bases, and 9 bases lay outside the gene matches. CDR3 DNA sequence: TGTGCCAGCAGCGCCGGGACAGGGAGAGTTAATGAGCAGTTCTTC. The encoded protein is CASSAGTGRVNEQFF.

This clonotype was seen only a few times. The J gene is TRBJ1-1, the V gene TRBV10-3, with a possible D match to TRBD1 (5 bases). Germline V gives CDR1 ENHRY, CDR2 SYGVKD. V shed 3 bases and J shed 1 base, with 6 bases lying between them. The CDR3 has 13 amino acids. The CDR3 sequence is CAISDRANTEAFF. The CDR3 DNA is TGTGCCATCAGTGACAGGGCGAACACTGAAGCTTTCTTT.

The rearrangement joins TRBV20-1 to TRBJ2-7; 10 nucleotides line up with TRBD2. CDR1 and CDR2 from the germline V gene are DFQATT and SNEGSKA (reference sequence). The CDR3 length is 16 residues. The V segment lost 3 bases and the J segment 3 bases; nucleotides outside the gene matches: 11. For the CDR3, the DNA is TGCAGTGCTAGTCATCCTAGCGGGAGATCTTTCTACGAGCAGTACTTC. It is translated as CSASHPSGRSFYEQYF.

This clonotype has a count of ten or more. The CDR3 is CSAGLAGAYEQYF. DNA of the CDR3: TGCAGTGCTGGACTAGCGGGGGCCTACGAGCAGTACTTC. The chain employs TRBV20-1 and TRBJ2-7; TRBD2 agrees at 13 bases. CDR3 length equals 13 residues. V was clipped by 5 bases and J by 2 bases; unmatched bases: 0. CDR1 is DFQATT and CDR2 is SNEGSKA in the germline V gene (reference sequence).

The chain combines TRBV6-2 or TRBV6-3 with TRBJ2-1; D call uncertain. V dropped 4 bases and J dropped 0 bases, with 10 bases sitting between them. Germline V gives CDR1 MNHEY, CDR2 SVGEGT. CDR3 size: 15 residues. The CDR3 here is CASSSQRHSYNEQFF. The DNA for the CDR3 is TGTGCCAGCAGTTCCCAGCGCCACTCCTACAATGAGCAGTTCTTC.

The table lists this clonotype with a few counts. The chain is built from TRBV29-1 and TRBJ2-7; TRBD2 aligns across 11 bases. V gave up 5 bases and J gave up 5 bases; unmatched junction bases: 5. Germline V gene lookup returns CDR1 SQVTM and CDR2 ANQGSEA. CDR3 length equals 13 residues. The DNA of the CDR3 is TGCAGCGTTCGACTAGCGGGACCCCACGAGCAGTACTTC. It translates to CSVRLAGPHEQYF.

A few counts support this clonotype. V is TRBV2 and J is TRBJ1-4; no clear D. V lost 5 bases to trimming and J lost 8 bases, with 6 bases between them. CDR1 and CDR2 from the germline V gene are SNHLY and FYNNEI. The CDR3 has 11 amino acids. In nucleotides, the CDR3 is TGTGCCAGCAGTCCCGAAGAAAAACTGTTTTTT. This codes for CASSPEEKLFF. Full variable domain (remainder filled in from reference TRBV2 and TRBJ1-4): EPEVTQTPSHQVTQMGQEVILRCVPISNHLYFYWYRQILGQKVEFLVSFYNNEISEKSEIFDDQFSVERPDGSNFTLKIRSTKLEDSAMYFCASSPEEKLFFGSGTQLSVL.

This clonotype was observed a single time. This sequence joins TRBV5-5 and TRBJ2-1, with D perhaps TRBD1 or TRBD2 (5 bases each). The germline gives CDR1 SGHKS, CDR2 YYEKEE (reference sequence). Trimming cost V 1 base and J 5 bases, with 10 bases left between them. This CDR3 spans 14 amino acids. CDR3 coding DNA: TGTGCCAGCAGCTTGCTGCAGGGAGACAATGAGCAGTTCTTC. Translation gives CASSLLQGDNEQFF.

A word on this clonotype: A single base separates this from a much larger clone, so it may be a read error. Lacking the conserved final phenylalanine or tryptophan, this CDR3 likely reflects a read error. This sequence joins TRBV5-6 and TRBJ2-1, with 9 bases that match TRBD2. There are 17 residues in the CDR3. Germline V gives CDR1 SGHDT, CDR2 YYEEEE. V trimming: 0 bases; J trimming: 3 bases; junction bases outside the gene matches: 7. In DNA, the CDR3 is TGTGCCAGCAGCTTGGTAGGGGCTAGCGGGAACTACAATGAGCAGTTCTCC. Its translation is CASSLVGASGNYNEQFS.

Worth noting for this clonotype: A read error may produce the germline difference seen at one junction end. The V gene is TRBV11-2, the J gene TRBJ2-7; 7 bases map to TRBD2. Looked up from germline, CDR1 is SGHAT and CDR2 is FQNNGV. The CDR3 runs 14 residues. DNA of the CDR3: TGTGCCAGCAGCTTCGTGGGAGGGACTTACGATCAGTACTTC. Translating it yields CASSFVGGTYDQYF.

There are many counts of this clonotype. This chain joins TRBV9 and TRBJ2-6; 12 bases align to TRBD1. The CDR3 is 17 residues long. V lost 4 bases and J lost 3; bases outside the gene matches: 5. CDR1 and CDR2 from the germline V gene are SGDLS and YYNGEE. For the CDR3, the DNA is TGTGCCAGCAGCCTGGGACAGGGGGCGGGTGGGGCCAACGTCCTGACTTTC. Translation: CASSLGQGAGGANVLTF.

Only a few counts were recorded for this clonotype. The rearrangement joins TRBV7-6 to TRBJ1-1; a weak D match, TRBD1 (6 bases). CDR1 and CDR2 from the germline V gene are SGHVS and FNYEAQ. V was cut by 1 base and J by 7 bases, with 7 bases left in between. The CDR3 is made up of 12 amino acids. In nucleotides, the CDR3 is TGTGCCAGCAGCTTAGGGGGGCTTGAAGCTTTCTTT. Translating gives CASSLGGLEAFF.

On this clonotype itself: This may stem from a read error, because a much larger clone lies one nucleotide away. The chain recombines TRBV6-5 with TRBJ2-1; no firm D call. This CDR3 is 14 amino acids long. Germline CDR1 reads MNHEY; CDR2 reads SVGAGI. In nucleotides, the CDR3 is TGTGCCAGCAGTCACTCTTGGGCGACCAATGAGCAGTTCTTC. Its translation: CASSHSWATNEQFF.

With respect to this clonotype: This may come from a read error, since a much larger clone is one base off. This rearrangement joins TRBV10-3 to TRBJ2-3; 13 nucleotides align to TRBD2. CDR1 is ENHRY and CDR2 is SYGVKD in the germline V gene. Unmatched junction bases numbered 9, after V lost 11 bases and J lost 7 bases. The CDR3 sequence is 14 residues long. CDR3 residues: CARSGTSGVHTQYF. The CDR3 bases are TGTGCCCGCAGTGGGACTAGCGGGGTGCATACGCAGTATTTT.

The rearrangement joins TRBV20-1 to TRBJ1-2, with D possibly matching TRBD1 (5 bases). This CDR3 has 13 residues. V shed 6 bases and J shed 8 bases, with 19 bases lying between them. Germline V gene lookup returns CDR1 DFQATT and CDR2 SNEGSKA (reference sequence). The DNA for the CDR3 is TGCAGTGCGATTCCCTCCTGGGGGTACGGCTACACCTTC. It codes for CSAIPSWGYGYTF.

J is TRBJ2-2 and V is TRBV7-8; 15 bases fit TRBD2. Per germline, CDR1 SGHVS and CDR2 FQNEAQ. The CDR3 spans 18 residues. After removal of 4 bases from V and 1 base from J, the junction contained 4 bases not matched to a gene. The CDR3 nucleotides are TGTGCCAGCAGCTCCGGACTAGCGGGAGGGCGGAACACCGGGGAGCTGTTTTTT. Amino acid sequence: CASSSGLAGGRNTGELFF.

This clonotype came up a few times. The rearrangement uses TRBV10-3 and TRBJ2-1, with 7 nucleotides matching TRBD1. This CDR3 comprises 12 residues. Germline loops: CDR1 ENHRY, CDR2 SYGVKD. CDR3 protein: CAMSLQGYEQFF. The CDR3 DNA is TGTGCTATGAGTTTACAGGGGTATGAGCAGTTCTTC.

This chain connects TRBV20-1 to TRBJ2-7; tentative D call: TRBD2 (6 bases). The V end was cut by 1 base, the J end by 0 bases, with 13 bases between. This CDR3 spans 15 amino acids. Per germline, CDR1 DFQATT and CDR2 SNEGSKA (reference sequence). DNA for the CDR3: TGCAGTGCTAGAGTCCTAGCGTCTAGCTCCTACGAGCAGTACTTC. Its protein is CSARVLASSSYEQYF.

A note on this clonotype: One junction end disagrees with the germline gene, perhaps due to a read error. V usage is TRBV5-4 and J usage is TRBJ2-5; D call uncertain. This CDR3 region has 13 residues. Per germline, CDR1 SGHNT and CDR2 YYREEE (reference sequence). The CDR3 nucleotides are TGTGCCAGCAGCTTGTCGGTGGAAGAGACCCAGTGCTTC. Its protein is CASSLSVEETQCF.

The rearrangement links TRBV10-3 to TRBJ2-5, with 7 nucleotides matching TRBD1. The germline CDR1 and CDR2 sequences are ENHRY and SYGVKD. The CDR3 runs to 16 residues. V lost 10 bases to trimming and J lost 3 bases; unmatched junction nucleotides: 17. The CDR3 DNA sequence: TGTGCCACCAACGACCACCCCGGGACAGCTGAAGAGACCCAGTACTTC. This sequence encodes CATNDHPGTAEETQYF.

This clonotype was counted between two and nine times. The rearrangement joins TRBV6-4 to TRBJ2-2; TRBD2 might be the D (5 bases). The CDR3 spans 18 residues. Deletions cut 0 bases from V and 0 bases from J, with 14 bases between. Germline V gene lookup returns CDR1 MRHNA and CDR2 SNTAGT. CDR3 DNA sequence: TGTGCCAGCAGTGACTCCAAAGTTAGAGGGCCGAACACCGGGGAGCTGTTTTTT. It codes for CASSDSKVRGPNTGELFF.